Below, 9 T cell receptor beta chains from the same sample are listed, as sequenced in a study of blood T cell repertoires in COVID-19 (TCRdb year 2020). Libraries were built with the immunoSEQ multiplex PCR assay. The immuneACCESS repertoire file appears here via TCRdb, limited to in-frame rearrangements. These files lack a portion of the clones; in checked studies, under half of the deficit traces to unresolved V genes, and the cause of the others is not known. This sample is represented by some 140,000 clones; 91% of them were singletons. The top ten clonotypes cover 0.55% of the sample. Sequencing was performed on peripheral blood. All receptors come from a man aged 50-60 years with acute or convalescent COVID-19.

This chain links TRBV7-2 with TRBJ2-5, with TRBD1 as a possible D gene (6 bases). The V gene's germline CDR1 is SGHTA and CDR2 FQGNSA. Trimming took 5 bases from V and 4 from J, leaving 11 bases between them. This CDR3 spans 13 amino acids. CDR3 DNA: TGTGCCAGCAGCCTGGTGGGGGCAGAGACCCAGTACTTC. Its translation: CASSLVGAETQYF.

This clone was recorded only once. This chain joins TRBV19 and TRBJ1-4, with unresolved D. V was cut by 7 bases and J by 8 bases, with 11 bases left in between. Germline CDR1 LNHDA, CDR2 SQIVND (reference sequence). The CDR3 has 12 amino acids. CDR3 sequence (DNA): TGTGCCAGTACCTTGGAGGGCGAAAAACTGTTTTTT. Residues: CASTLEGEKLFF.

The rearrangement joins TRBV30 to TRBJ1-1; no clear D gene. The CDR3 spans 13 residues. Germline V gene lookup returns CDR1 GTSNPN and CDR2 SVGIG (reference sequence). V was pared by 2 bases and J by 0 bases, with 7 bases between. CDR3 in amino acids: CAWSQEMNTEAFF. In DNA form, the CDR3 reads TGTGCCTGGAGTCAGGAAATGAACACTGAAGCTTTCTTT.

This clone was counted once. The CDR3 DNA reads as TGTGCCAGCAGTTTAAGGTCCTACCCCAGGGACACCGGGGAGCTGTTTTTT. The encoded protein is CASSLRSYPRDTGELFF. This chain uses TRBV27 with TRBJ2-2; D possibly corresponds to TRBD1 (5 bases). Germline CDR1 reads MNHEY; CDR2 reads SMNVEV (reference sequence). The V and J ends lost 2 bases and 3 bases respectively, with 16 bases between them. The CDR3 has 17 amino acids.

The chain joins TRBV7-9 to TRBJ2-1, with 8 bases that match TRBD1. The CDR3 is made up of 15 amino acids. Per the germline V gene, CDR1 is SEHNR and CDR2 is FQNEAQ (reference sequence). J gave up 5 bases and V 5 bases, and 8 bases lay outside the gene matches. CDR3 protein: CASSPRTGTDNEQFF. The CDR3, as DNA: TGTGCCAGCAGCCCTCGGACAGGGACGGACAATGAGCAGTTCTTC. Full variable domain (rest looked up from reference TRBV7-9 and TRBJ2-1): DTGVSQNPRHKITKRGQNVTFRCDPISEHNRLYWYRQTLGQGPEFLTYFQNEAQLEKSRLLSDRFSAERPKGSFSTLEIQRTEQGDSAMYLCASSPRTGTDNEQFFGPGTRLTVL.

The CDR3 nucleotides are TGTGCCAGCAGCCAAGATTGGCAGGGGGCTGGAAACACCATATATTTT. It translates to CASSQDWQGAGNTIYF. The J gene is TRBJ1-3, the V gene TRBV4-2, with 7 bases matching TRBD1. Germline CDR1 is LGHNA and CDR2 is YNFKEQ. The CDR3 is 16 residues long. The junction had 4 bases not matched to a gene; V was cut back by 0 bases and J by 2 bases.

The genes are TRBV12-3 or TRBV12-4 and TRBJ2-1; 7 bases match TRBD1. The length of the CDR3 is 13 residues. The trim removed 5 bases at V and 9 bases at J, leaving 7 bases unmatched. The CDR3 sequence: CASSAGTAIEQFF. Written as DNA, the CDR3 is TGTGCCAGCAGTGCAGGGACAGCAATTGAGCAGTTCTTC.

The rearrangement links TRBV25-1 to TRBJ2-6; D is undetermined. From germline, CDR1 is MGHDK and CDR2 SYGVNS. CDR3 size: 12 residues. The germline V and J ends were trimmed by 7 bases and 4 bases, with 5 bases remaining between them. The CDR3 region is CASTVGANVLTF. In DNA form, the CDR3 reads TGTGCCAGCACCGTCGGGGCCAACGTCCTGACTTTC.

The chain has TRBV13 and TRBJ1-5, with D maybe TRBD1 (6 bases). This CDR3 is built from 15 residues. Germline V gene data show CDR1 as PRHDT and CDR2 as FYEKMQ (reference sequence). The V end lost 5 bases, the J end lost 6 bases, and 17 bases lay between the germline ends. In DNA form, the CDR3 reads TGTGCCAGCAGCCCTGGCCCGGGAGGGGGTCAGCCCCAGCATTTT. Its protein is CASSPGPGGGQPQHF.